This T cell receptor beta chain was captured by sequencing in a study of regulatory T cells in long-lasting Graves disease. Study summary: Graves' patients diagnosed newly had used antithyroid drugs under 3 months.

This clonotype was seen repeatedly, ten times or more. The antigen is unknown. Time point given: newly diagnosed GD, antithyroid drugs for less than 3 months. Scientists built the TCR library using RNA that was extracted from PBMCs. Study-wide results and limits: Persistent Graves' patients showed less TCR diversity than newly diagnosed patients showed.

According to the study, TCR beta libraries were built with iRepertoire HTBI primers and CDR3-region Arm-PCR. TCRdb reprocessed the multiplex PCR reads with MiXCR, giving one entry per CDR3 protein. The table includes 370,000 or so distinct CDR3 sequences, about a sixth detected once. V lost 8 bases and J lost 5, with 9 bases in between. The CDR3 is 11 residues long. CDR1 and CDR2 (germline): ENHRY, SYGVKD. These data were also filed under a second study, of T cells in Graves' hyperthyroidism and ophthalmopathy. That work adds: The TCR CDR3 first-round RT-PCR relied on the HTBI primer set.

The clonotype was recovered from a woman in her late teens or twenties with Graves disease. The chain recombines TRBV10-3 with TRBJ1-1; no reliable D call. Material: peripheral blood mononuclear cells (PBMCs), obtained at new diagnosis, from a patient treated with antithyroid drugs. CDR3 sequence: CAISGGTEAFF. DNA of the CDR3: TGTGCCATCTCGGGAGGGACTGAAGCTTTCTTT.